This T cell receptor (beta chain) was profiled in a study of monozygotic twins with cystic fibrosis. Whole-study results and caveats: V usage most resembled the co-twin in 13 of 16 pairs. Unrelated CF individuals shared fewer identical clonotypes than monozygotic CF twins.

The CDR3 runs 16 residues. V gave up 1 base and J gave up 9 bases, with 18 bases separating them. Germline V CDR1 and CDR2: LGHNA, YSLEER. This clone was counted a single time. Its matching antigen is unknown. The assay was immunoSEQ multiplex PCR, and TCRdb's table has in-frame clones only and misses some. The sample yields about 32,000 clones, roughly 90% seen once. The chain links TRBV4-3 to TRBJ2-2; D possibly uses TRBD1 or TRBD2 (5 bases each). The TCR was taken from a girl aged 2 to 9 with cystic fibrosis. Source material: blood. For the CDR3, the DNA is TGCGCCAGCAGCCAAGGTCCCGGGACGGCAACGAGGGAGCTGTTTTTT. Translating it yields CASSQGPGTATRELFF.